This T cell receptor (beta chain) appears in the sequencing data of a study of human T cells and chemical hapten exposure (dated by TCRdb to 2020 to 2023). Study-level background: For sensitization, 2% DPC in acetone was applied to an approximately 2 cm by approximately 2 cm area of upper inner arm skin. Patch tests used Finn chambers with 0.01% DPC on the upper back, scored after 6 days by International Contact Dermatitis Research Group standards. The mostly female patient cohort included alopecia areata with under or over 50% scalp involvement, alopecia totalis and alopecia universalis. In alopecia patients, the study followed how the peripheral blood TCR repertoire changed in vivo over primary and secondary sensitization to diphenylcyclopropenone (DPC), a hapten. Libraries were pooled for sequencing, and per-sample TCR yields varied mainly because of small differences in library volumes within the pool. Weekly therapeutic DPC doses were additionally applied to the scalp of patients throughout the roughly 23-week study period. Blood for TCR sequencing was provided by twenty-nine alopecia patients at one to four time points (pre-sensitization, 2, 6 and 24 weeks). Patient blood was sampled pre-sensitization (week 0) and at 2, 6 and about 24 weeks after DPC sensitization.

Library preparation employed RACE. These reads were obtained on a NextSeq 500. Library preparation attached unique molecular identifiers to individual cDNA molecules for quantitative, reproducible TCR counting. Both TCR alpha and TCR beta chains were sequenced from each blood RNA sample. The original methods were these. Samples had a median of about 96,000 TCRs, with a range from roughly 20,000 to 700,000. V, J and CDR3 annotation of the TCR reads was performed with the Decombinator software suite. For the PS versus PT1 abundance plots, all samples were subsampled to the same number of TCRs (28,000). Expanded TCRs were defined as absent before sensitization and observed at least eight times at the 2-week time point. Clones were called with MiXCR by TCRdb after fastp trimmed the public reads at Q25, and only in-frame beta chains were retained. Each entry is one CDR3 protein sequence, shown with its most common DNA and genes. These V and J calls derive from TCRdb rather than the authors' analysis. This sample is represented by about 84,000 distinct CDR3 sequences; approximately 10% of them were singletons. Together, the top ten hold about 3.5% of the sample.

This clonotype was seen a few times. It lacks a known antigen. Per-base qualities were not stored, and no clone one base away is much larger. The investigation overall reported the following: All patients had alopecia, a presumed autoimmune disease, so their immune response might differ from that of healthy individuals. Patch test score was positively correlated with the number of PT1 expanded TCRs, with significance at thresholds 8, 16 and 32 but not at 4. No change with DPC sensitization was found in the number of TCRs above 1 in 1000 frequency, and no evidence of global repertoire structure alterations was found. Compared with pre-sensitization or healthy control sets, expanded TCRs formed significantly more large CDR3 similarity clusters, which is consistent with antigen-driven responses. After repeated subsampling, changes were observed in the strength of the expansion versus patch-test correlation and in the threshold at which the correlation became significant.

The time point label, as the study defines it: patch test 3, about 24 weeks after DPC sensitization. The intended sense of this specimen's treatment or condition label: therapeutic diphenylcyclopropenone sensitization with weekly scalp DPC. At every patch-test visit, the blood draw took place before the patch test was put on. Patients were considered eligible if aged 18 to 70, diagnosed with alopecia and deemed suitable for DPC therapy, and patients were excluded if pregnant. Total RNA was extracted from unfractionated whole blood collected in Tempus Blood RNA tubes. Sequenced material: whole blood, taken in connection with sensitization to the hapten diphenylcyclopropenone (DPC). The sequence derives from a woman in her forties or fifties with alopecia areata. Some clones in this sample may be carry-over from other donors' samples.

The DNA sequence is as follows: TGTGCCAGCAGTTCCACAGGGGTCTACGAGCAGTACTTC. Translated, this is CASSSTGVYEQYF. This receptor chain uses TRBV27 and TRBJ2-7; 7 central bases correspond to TRBD1. Here V drops 4 bases and J drops 3 bases, and the junction holds 3 bases not matched to any gene. Via the germline V gene (reference sequence), CDR1 is MNHEY and CDR2 SMNVEV. The CDR3 contains 13 residues, cysteine and phenylalanine counted. Only the CDR3 region is kept as DNA, spanning 39 bases read in frame from base 1.